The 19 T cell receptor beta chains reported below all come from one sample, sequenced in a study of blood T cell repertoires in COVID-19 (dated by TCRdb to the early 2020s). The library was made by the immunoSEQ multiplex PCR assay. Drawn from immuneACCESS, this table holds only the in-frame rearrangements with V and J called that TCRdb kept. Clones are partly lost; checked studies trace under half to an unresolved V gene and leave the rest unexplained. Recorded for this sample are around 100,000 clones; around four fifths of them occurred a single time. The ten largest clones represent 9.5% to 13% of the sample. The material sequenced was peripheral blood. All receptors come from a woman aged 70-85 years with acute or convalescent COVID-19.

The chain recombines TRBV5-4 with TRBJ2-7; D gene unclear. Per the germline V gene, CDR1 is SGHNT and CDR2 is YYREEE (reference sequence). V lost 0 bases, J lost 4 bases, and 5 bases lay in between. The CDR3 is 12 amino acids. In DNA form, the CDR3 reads TGTGCCAGCAGCTTGGACAGATACGAGCAGTACTTC. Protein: CASSLDRYEQYF.

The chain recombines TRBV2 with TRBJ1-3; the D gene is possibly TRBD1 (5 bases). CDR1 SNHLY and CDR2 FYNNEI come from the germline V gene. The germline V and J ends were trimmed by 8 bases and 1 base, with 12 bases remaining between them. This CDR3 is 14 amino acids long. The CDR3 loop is CASDPGFSGNTIYF. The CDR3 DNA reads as TGTGCCAGCGACCCAGGGTTTTCTGGAAACACCATATATTTT.

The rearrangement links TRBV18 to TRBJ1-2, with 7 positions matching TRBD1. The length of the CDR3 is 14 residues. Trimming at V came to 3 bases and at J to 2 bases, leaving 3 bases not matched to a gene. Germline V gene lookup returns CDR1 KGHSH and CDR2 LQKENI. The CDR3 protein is CASSPKTGNYGYTF. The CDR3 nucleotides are TGTGCCAGCTCACCTAAGACAGGGAACTATGGCTACACCTTC.

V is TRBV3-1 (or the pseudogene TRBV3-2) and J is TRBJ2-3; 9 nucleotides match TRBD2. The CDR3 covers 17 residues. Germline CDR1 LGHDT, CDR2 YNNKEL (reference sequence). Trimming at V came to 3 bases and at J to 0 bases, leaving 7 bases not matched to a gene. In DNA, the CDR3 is TGTGCCAGCAGCCAGTCTAGCGGGGTTCCTAGCACAGATACGCAGTATTTT. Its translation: CASSQSSGVPSTDTQYF.

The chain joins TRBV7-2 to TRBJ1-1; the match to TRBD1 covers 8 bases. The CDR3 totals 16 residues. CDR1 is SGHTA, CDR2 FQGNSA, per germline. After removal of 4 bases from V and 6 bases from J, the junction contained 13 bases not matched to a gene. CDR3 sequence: CASSSRTGQGRPEAFF. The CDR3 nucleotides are TGTGCCAGCAGCTCCCGTACCGGACAGGGTAGGCCTGAAGCTTTCTTT.

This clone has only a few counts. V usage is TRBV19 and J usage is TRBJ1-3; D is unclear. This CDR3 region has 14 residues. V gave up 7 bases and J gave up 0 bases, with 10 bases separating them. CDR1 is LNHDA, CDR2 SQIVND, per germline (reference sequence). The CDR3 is CASTVDNSGNTIYF. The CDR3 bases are TGTGCCAGTACGGTCGACAACTCTGGAAACACCATATATTTT.

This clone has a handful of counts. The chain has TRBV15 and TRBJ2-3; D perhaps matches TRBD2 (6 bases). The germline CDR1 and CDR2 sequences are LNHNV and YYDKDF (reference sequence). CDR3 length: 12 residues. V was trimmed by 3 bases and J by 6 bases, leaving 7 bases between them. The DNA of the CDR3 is TGTGCCACCAGCAGCGGGGGTGATACGCAGTATTTT. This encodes CATSSGGDTQYF.

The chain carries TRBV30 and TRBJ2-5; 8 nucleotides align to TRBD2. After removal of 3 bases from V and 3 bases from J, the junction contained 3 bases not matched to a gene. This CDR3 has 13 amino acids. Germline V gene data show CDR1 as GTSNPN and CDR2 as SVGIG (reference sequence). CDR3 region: CAWRKLAEETQYF. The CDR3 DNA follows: TGTGCCTGGAGGAAACTAGCGGAAGAGACCCAGTACTTC.

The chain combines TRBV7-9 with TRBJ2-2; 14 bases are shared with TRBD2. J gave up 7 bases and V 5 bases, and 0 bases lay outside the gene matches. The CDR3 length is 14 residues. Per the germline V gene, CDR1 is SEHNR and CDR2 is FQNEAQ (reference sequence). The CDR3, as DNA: TGTGCCAGCAGCGGGACTAGCGGGGGCGGGGAGCTGTTTTTT. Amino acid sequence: CASSGTSGGGELFF. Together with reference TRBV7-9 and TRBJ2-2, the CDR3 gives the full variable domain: DTGVSQNPRHKITKRGQNVTFRCDPISEHNRLYWYRQTLGQGPEFLTYFQNEAQLEKSRLLSDRFSAERPKGSFSTLEIQRTEQGDSAMYLCASSGTSGGGELFFGEGSRLTVL.

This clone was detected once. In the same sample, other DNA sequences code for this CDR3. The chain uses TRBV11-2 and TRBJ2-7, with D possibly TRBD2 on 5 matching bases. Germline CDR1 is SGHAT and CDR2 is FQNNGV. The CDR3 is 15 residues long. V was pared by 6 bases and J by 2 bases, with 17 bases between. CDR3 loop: CASSPRLASAYEQYV. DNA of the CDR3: TGTGCCAGCAGTCCAAGGCTAGCCAGCGCCTACGAGCAGTACGTC.

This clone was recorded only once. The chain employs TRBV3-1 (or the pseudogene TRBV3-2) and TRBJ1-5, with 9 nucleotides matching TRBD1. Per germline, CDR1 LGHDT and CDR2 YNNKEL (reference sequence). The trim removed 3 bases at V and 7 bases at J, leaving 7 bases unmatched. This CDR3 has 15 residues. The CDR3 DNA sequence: TGTGCCAGCAGCCAGGACAGGGGAATAGGACAGCCCCAGCATTTT. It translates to CASSQDRGIGQPQHF.

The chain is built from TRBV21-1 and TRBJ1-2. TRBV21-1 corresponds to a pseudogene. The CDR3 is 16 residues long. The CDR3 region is CASSKVAANSIYGYTF. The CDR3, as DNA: TGTGCCAGCAGCAAAGTTGCGGCCAATTCCATCTATGGCTACACCTTC.

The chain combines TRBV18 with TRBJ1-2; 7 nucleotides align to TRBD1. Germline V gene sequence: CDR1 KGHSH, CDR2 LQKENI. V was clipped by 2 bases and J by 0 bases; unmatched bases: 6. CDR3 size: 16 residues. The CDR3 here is CASSPEQGLANYGYTF. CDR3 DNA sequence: TGTGCCAGCTCACCAGAACAGGGGCTAGCTAACTATGGCTACACCTTC. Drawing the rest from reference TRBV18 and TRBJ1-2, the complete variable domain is NAGVMQNPRHLVRRRGQEARLRCSPMKGHSHVYWYRQLPEEGLKFMVYLQKENIIDESGMPKERFSAEFPKEGPSILRIQQVVRGDSAAYFCASSPEQGLANYGYTFGSGTRLTVV.

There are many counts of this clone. The CDR3 DNA follows: TGTGCCAGTAGTATACAGGGTCCGGATCAGCCCCAGCATTTT. Protein sequence: CASSIQGPDQPQHF. This rearrangement joins TRBV19 to TRBJ1-5, with D perhaps matching TRBD1 (5 bases). The CDR3 has 14 residues. Between the trimmed V and J ends, which lost 2 bases and 5 bases, there was a span of 10 bases. Germline-derived CDR1 and CDR2 are LNHDA and SQIVND (reference sequence).

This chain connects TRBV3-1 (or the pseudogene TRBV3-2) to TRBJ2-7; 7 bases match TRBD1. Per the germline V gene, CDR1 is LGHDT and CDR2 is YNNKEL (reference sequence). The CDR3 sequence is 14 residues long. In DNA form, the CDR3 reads TGTGCCAGCAGGCAAGCGACCACAGGGGTCGAGCAGTACGTC. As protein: CASRQATTGVEQYV.

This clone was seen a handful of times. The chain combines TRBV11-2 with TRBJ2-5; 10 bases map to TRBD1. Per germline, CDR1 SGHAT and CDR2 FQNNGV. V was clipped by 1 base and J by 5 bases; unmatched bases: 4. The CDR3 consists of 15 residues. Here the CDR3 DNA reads TGTGCCAGCAGCTTAGGAGGGACAGGGGAGGAGACCCAGTACTTC. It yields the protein CASSLGGTGEETQYF.

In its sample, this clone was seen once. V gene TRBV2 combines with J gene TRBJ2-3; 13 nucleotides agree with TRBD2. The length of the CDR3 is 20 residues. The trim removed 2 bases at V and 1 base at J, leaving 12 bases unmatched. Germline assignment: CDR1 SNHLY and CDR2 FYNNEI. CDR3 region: CASSERLTSGGAMRTDTQYF. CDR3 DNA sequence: TGTGCCAGCAGTGAACGATTAACTAGCGGGGGGGCAATGCGCACAGATACGCAGTATTTT.

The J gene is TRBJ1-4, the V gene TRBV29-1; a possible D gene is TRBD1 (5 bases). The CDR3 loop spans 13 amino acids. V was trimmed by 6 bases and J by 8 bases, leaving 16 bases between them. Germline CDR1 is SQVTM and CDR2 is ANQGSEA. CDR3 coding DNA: TGCAGCGTGGGCGCGACAGTAGGCGAAAAACTGTTTTTT. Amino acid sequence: CSVGATVGEKLFF. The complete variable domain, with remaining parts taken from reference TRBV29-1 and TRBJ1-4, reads SAVISQKPSRDICQRGTSLTIQCQVDSQVTMMFWYRQQPGQSLTLIATANQGSEATYESGFVIDKFPISRPNLTFSTLTVSNMSPEDSSIYLCSVGATVGEKLFFGSGTQLSVL.

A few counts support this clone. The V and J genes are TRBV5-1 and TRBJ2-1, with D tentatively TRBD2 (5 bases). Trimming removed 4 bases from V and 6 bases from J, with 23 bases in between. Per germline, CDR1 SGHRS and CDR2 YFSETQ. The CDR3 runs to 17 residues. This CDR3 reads CASSRRATPSHGNEQFF. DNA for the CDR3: TGCGCCAGCAGCCGAAGGGCGACCCCTAGCCATGGCAATGAGCAGTTCTTC. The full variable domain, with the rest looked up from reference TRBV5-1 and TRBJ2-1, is KAGVTQTPRYLIKTRGQQVTLSCSPISGHRSVSWYQQTPGQGLQFLFEYFSETQRNKGNFPGRFSGRQFSNSRSEMNVSTLELGDSALYLCASSRRATPSHGNEQFFGPGTRLTVL.